Each of the 14 T cell receptor beta chains below was sequenced from the same sample in a study of glioma-infiltrating T cells after dendritic cell vaccination. Measured with immunoSEQ multiplex PCR; TCRdb has only the in-frame clones, and not every one. In the table there are 45,000 to 55,000 clones, about 85% of which are singletons. Sequencing used blood, obtained before dendritic cell vaccination. The receptor set was obtained from a human donor with glioblastoma.

V usage is TRBV5-1 and J usage is TRBJ1-1; perhaps TRBD1 as D (6 bases). The V gene lost 0 bases and the J gene lost 4 bases, with 16 bases spanning the gap. Germline CDR1 SGHRS, CDR2 YFSETQ. The CDR3 contains 16 residues. CDR3 DNA: TGCGCCAGCAGCTTGGCCGAGCGGGGGCGGGGCACTGAAGCTTTCTTT. Amino acids: CASSLAERGRGTEAFF.

The J gene is TRBJ2-5, the V gene TRBV7-2, with TRBD1 as a possible D gene (6 bases). Germline V gives CDR1 SGHTA, CDR2 FQGNSA. The ends were cut back, 1 base at V and 4 bases at J, with 10 bases in the middle. The CDR3 has 14 residues. In DNA, the CDR3 is TGTGCCAGCAGCTTAGGTGGACAGATAGAGACCCAGTACTTC. The encoded protein is CASSLGGQIETQYF.

The chain joins TRBV5-1 to TRBJ2-7; 7 bases align to TRBD1. The V gene end was trimmed by 5 bases and the J gene end by 2 bases; junction bases not matched to a gene: 1. The CDR3 covers 12 residues. CDR1 and CDR2 (germline): SGHRS, YFSETQ. The CDR3 protein is CASRRGPYEQYF. Written as DNA, the CDR3 is TGCGCCAGCAGGAGGGGGCCCTACGAGCAGTACTTC.

The chain is built from TRBV5-1 and TRBJ2-3, with 10 bases fitting TRBD2. Germline loops: CDR1 SGHRS, CDR2 YFSETQ. The CDR3 has 17 amino acids. Losses at the gene ends were 2 bases for V and 0 bases for J; bases not matched to a gene: 6. The CDR3 region has the DNA TGCGCCAGCAGCTTCGATCCTAGCGGGGGTAGCACAGATACGCAGTATTTT. Translating gives CASSFDPSGGSTDTQYF.

This clone was seen just once. This sequence joins TRBV5-6 and TRBJ1-1; D ambiguous. CDR1 and CDR2 from the germline V gene are SGHDT and YYEEEE. This CDR3 region has 12 residues. Trimming cost V 4 bases and J 14 bases, with 18 bases left between them. The CDR3 loop reads CASSRGLSKTFF. CDR3 in DNA: TGTGCCAGCAGCAGAGGACTGAGTAAAACCTTCTTT.

J is TRBJ2-2 and V is TRBV6-5, with 12 bases matching TRBD2. V lost 6 bases to trimming and J lost 9 bases; unmatched junction nucleotides: 8. This CDR3 comprises 15 residues. CDR1 and CDR2 from the germline V gene are MNHEY and SVGAGI. The CDR3 DNA is TGTGCCAGCAGATCGGGACTAGCGGGTCCCCGGGAGCTGTTTTTT. Its protein product is CASRSGLAGPRELFF.

The rearrangement uses TRBV6-1 and TRBJ2-1, with TRBD2 matching 7 bases. Germline CDR1 reads MNHNS; CDR2 reads SASEGT. CDR3 size: 15 residues. Trimming cost V 5 bases and J 9 bases; bases outside gene matches: 13. For the CDR3, the DNA is TGTGCCAGCAGTTCCCTTGGACTAGTGTCTTCTGAGCAGTTCTTC. It specifies CASSSLGLVSSEQFF.

A word on this clone: Other DNA sequences in this sample translate to the same CDR3. CDR3 region: CASSGAGGSEQYF. The CDR3 DNA is TGCGCCAGCAGTGGCGCGGGAGGTTCCGAGCAGTACTTC. V and J are TRBV10-1 and TRBJ2-7; the match to TRBD2 covers 8 bases. The germline CDR1 and CDR2 sequences are WNHNN and SYGVQD (reference sequence). The CDR3 totals 13 residues. The V gene end was trimmed by 4 bases and the J gene end by 6 bases; junction bases not matched to a gene: 5.

The count of this clone is one. J is TRBJ1-5 and V is TRBV6-1; the D is unclear. The germline V gene has CDR1 MNHNS and CDR2 SASEGT. The V and J ends lost 8 bases and 2 bases respectively, with 16 bases between them. This CDR3 contains 15 residues. CDR3 amino acids: CASAPPGSGNQPQHF. In DNA form, the CDR3 reads TGTGCCAGCGCCCCCCCGGGGTCCGGCAATCAGCCCCAGCATTTT.

In this sample, this clone turned up a few times. This sequence joins TRBV6-6 and TRBJ1-2; 7 bases align to TRBD1. The J segment lost 3 bases and the V segment lost 6 bases, leaving 7 bases of the junction unmatched. The CDR3 loop spans 14 amino acids. In germline, CDR1 is MNHNY, CDR2 SVGAGI (reference sequence). CDR3: CASRQTGKYYGYTF. In nucleotides, the CDR3 is TGTGCCAGCAGGCAGACAGGGAAGTACTATGGCTACACCTTC.

This clone showed up just a few times. The chain recombines TRBV9 with TRBJ2-7, with TRBD2 matching 7 bases. V lost 2 bases, J lost 4 bases, and 6 bases stayed unmatched. CDR3 length: 14 residues. Germline V gene data show CDR1 as SGDLS and CDR2 as YYNGEE. This CDR3 reads CASSVGGGRYEQYF. The DNA for the CDR3 is TGTGCCAGCAGCGTTGGCGGGGGAAGGTACGAGCAGTACTTC.

A word on this clone: One end of the junction varies from germline; a read error may be responsible. V usage is TRBV19 and J usage is TRBJ2-5; TRBD2 matches 7 bases. CDR3 length equals 13 residues. The germline V gene encodes CDR1 LNHDA and CDR2 SQIVND (reference sequence). CDR3 in amino acids: CAGRGRGRETQYF. The CDR3 DNA sequence: TGTGCCGGTAGAGGGAGGGGCCGGGAGACCCAGTACTTC.

The J gene is TRBJ1-4, the V gene TRBV6-1; D gene ambiguous. This CDR3 spans 15 amino acids. Between the trimmed V and J ends, which lost 10 bases and 5 bases, there was a span of 20 bases. Germline CDR1 reads MNHNS; CDR2 reads SASEGT. The chain's CDR3 is CATRGGGQANEKLFF. In DNA form, the CDR3 reads TGTGCCACTCGTGGCGGAGGGCAGGCGAATGAAAAACTGTTTTTT.

The chain carries TRBV7-2 and TRBJ1-6; the match to TRBD1 covers 7 bases. V lost 6 bases to trimming and J lost 5 bases; unmatched junction nucleotides: 19. The germline CDR1 and CDR2 sequences are SGHTA and FQGNSA. The CDR3 spans 19 residues. The CDR3 DNA follows: TGTGCCAGCAGATTAAGGCACAACAGGGGAGAAGGGAATAATTCACCCCTCCACTTT. The encoded protein is CASRLRHNRGEGNNSPLHF.